This T cell receptor beta chain was captured in a study of CD8+CD57+ T cells in acquired aplastic anemia. This clonotype appeared a single time. The junction departs from germline at one end; a sequencing error may be responsible. TCR beta VDJ combinations and CDR3 sequences were profiled from genomic DNA. TCRdb used MiXCR to reprocess the reads, holding one entry per CDR3 protein. The repertoire includes about 400,000 distinct CDR3 sequences, around 68% of them detected once, and 3% to 4.5% sits in the top ten. The clonotype comes from a human donor in good health, serving as a control. The source material was sorted CD4+, CD8+, or CD8+CD57+ T cells (not recorded which) from PBMCs.

The CDR3 sequence: CASSVRREAERFF. CDR3 nucleotides: TGTGCCAGCAGCGTTAGGAGGGAGGCTGAGCGGTTCTTC. The chain carries TRBV7-6 and TRBJ2-1; D perhaps matches TRBD2 (6 bases). CDR1 and CDR2 from the germline V gene are SGHVS and FNYEAQ. The CDR3 extends over 13 amino acids.